The 28 T cell receptor beta chains presented below share a single source sample, sequenced in a study of T-cell memory formation after mild COVID-19. TCRdb fed the 5' RACE reads into MiXCR, producing one record per CDR3 protein. This sample has about 430,000 distinct CDR3 sequences, with approximately 24% found just once. The source material was PBMCs or a T cell subset sorted from them (not recorded which). Every receptor here comes from an adult woman who had mild COVID-19 (a few samples of this study predate the infection). Cell type and time point are not known.

V and J are TRBV12-3 or TRBV12-4 and TRBJ1-4; tentative D call: TRBD1 (6 bases). With 5 bases removed from V and 6 bases from J, the gap between germline ends came to 16 bases. CDR3 length equals 15 residues. CDR3 protein: CASSAMDSADEKLFF. In nucleotides, the CDR3 is TGTGCCAGCAGTGCCATGGACAGCGCGGATGAAAAACTGTTTTTT.

This clonotype was detected a few times. The J gene is TRBJ2-7, the V gene TRBV7-6; 11 positions match TRBD2. Germline CDR1 SGHVS, CDR2 FNYEAQ. The V and J ends lost 2 bases and 0 bases, in that order; junction bases with no gene match: 6. This CDR3 is 17 amino acids long. The CDR3 region has the DNA TGTGCCAGCAGCTTAACTAGCGGGAGCCCCAGCTCCTACGAGCAGTACTTC. Translation gives CASSLTSGSPSSYEQYF.

The chain uses TRBV7-9 and TRBJ1-5; D remains unclear. Germline V gene data show CDR1 as SEHNR and CDR2 as FQNEAQ (reference sequence). The CDR3 totals 13 residues. The V end lost 4 bases, the J end lost 5 bases, and 9 bases lay between the germline ends. The CDR3 DNA reads TGTGCCAGCAGCTCGGACGGCGATCAGCCCCAGCATTTT. Residues: CASSSDGDQPQHF. The full variable domain, its missing parts supplied by reference TRBV7-9 and TRBJ1-5, is DTGVSQNPRHKITKRGQNVTFRCDPISEHNRLYWYRQTLGQGPEFLTYFQNEAQLEKSRLLSDRFSAERPKGSFSTLEIQRTEQGDSAMYLCASSSDGDQPQHFGDGTRLSIL.

This clonotype was counted at least ten times. This chain uses TRBV12-3 or TRBV12-4 with TRBJ1-1; D remains unclear. The V gene lost 2 bases and the J gene lost 10 bases, with 20 bases spanning the gap. The CDR3 has 15 residues. The CDR3 reads CASSLRTPSSRAAFF. CDR3 DNA: TGTGCCAGCAGTTTACGGACGCCCAGTTCTCGTGCAGCTTTCTTT.

The chain recombines TRBV20-1 with TRBJ2-1, with TRBD2 matching 8 bases. The CDR3 consists of 13 residues. From germline, CDR1 is DFQATT and CDR2 SNEGSKA (reference sequence). The J segment lost 8 bases and the V segment lost 2 bases, leaving 5 bases of the junction unmatched. CDR3 loop: CSARSGRAYEQFF. For the CDR3, the DNA is TGCAGTGCTAGAAGCGGGAGAGCCTATGAGCAGTTCTTC.

In this sample, this clonotype turned up a few times. This chain joins TRBV29-1 and TRBJ2-1; D gene uncertain. The germline V gene has CDR1 SQVTM and CDR2 ANQGSEA. V gave up 4 bases and J gave up 2 bases, with 12 bases separating them. This CDR3 comprises 14 residues. The CDR3 spells CSVVVLAPYNEQFF. The CDR3 DNA reads as TGCAGCGTTGTAGTCTTAGCACCCTACAATGAGCAGTTCTTC.

The rearrangement joins TRBV3-1 to TRBJ1-1; D remains ambiguous. The CDR3 runs to 13 residues. Trimming removed 1 base from V and 10 bases from J, with 13 bases in between. In germline, CDR1 is LGHDT, CDR2 YNNKEL (reference sequence). The CDR3 is CASSQGGHGSAFF. DNA for the CDR3: TGTGCCAGCAGCCAAGGAGGTCATGGGTCAGCTTTCTTT. The whole variable domain, remainder taken from reference TRBV3-1 and TRBJ1-1, is DTAVSQTPKYLVTQMGNDKSIKCEQNLGHDTMYWYKQDSKKFLKIMFSYNNKELIINETVPNRFSPKSPDKAHLNLHINSLELGDSAVYFCASSQGGHGSAFFGQGTRLTVV.

The chain links TRBV29-1 to TRBJ2-5; TRBD2 matches at 7 bases. There are 15 residues in the CDR3. V gave up 6 bases and J gave up 0 bases; unmatched junction bases: 10. Germline CDR1 SQVTM, CDR2 ANQGSEA. The CDR3 region is CSVTSTSTHQETQYF. Written as DNA, the CDR3 is TGCAGCGTCACCTCGACTAGCACTCACCAAGAGACCCAGTACTTC.

This clonotype was counted a few times. This CDR3 reads CASSAGANQPQHF. In DNA form, the CDR3 reads TGTGCCAGCAGTGCGGGAGCGAATCAGCCCCAGCATTTT. This chain links TRBV2 with TRBJ1-5; D not resolved. This CDR3 is built from 13 residues. Trimming shortened V by 4 bases and J by 4 bases, and 8 bases separated the two germline ends. Germline V CDR1 and CDR2: SNHLY, FYNNEI.

The gene calls are TRBV7-8 and TRBJ2-7, with a tentative D call TRBD1 (6 bases). Per germline, CDR1 SGHVS and CDR2 FQNEAQ. The CDR3 is 13 residues long. The V gene lost 3 bases and the J gene lost 6 bases, with 12 bases spanning the gap. CDR3 protein: CASSLGRGAEQYF. In DNA form, the CDR3 reads TGTGCCAGCAGCTTGGGCAGGGGTGCCGAGCAGTACTTC.

This clonotype was observed many times. The chain joins TRBV10-3 to TRBJ2-7; maybe TRBD1 (6 bases). CDR3 length equals 15 residues. Germline V gene data show CDR1 as ENHRY and CDR2 as SYGVKD. Between the trimmed V and J ends, which lost 10 bases and 2 bases, there was a span of 21 bases. Here the CDR3 DNA reads TGTGCCACGATGGGGCGTCGGACAGAGGCCTACGAGCAGTACTTC. Its protein is CATMGRRTEAYEQYF.

Only a few counts were recorded for this clonotype. V gene TRBV19 combines with J gene TRBJ1-5; D is unresolved. V lost 2 bases to trimming and J lost 0 bases, with 17 bases between them. The CDR3 covers 18 residues. Germline V CDR1 and CDR2: LNHDA, SQIVND (reference sequence). This chain's CDR3 is CASSIWKGRRNSNQPQHF. Here the CDR3 DNA reads TGTGCCAGTAGTATATGGAAGGGAAGACGGAATAGCAATCAGCCCCAGCATTTT.

This clonotype was seen a handful of times. The genes are TRBV24-1 and TRBJ1-5; D is undetermined. CDR1 and CDR2 from the germline V gene are KGHDR and SFDVKD. The CDR3 length is 13 residues. V lost 6 bases, J lost 1 base, and 6 bases lay in between. The DNA of the CDR3 is TGTGCCACCAGTCAACGAAGCAATCAGCCCCAGCATTTT. This gives the protein CATSQRSNQPQHF.

The V and J genes are TRBV2 and TRBJ1-2; D unclear. The CDR3 is 15 residues long. From germline, CDR1 is SNHLY and CDR2 FYNNEI. V was trimmed by 5 bases and J by 2 bases, leaving 15 bases between them. The CDR3 sequence: CASSRPIALNYGYTF. CDR3 DNA sequence: TGTGCCAGCAGTCGTCCTATAGCGCTGAACTATGGCTACACCTTC.

This chain uses TRBV24-1 with TRBJ1-1; D uncertain. The CDR3 loop spans 12 amino acids. Looked up from germline, CDR1 is KGHDR and CDR2 is SFDVKD. Trimming shortened V by 7 bases and J by 8 bases, and 13 bases separated the two germline ends. CDR3 amino acids: CATRDPPWEAFF. CDR3 DNA: TGTGCCACCAGAGACCCTCCGTGGGAAGCTTTCTTT.

This clonotype was seen a few times. This chain joins TRBV9 and TRBJ2-1; the D is unclear. The CDR3 consists of 15 residues. CDR1 and CDR2 (germline): SGDLS, YYNGEE. V shed 0 bases and J shed 2 bases, with 9 bases lying between them. Written as DNA, the CDR3 is TGTGCCAGCAGCGTAGGAACACTTCCCTACAATGAGCAGTTCTTC. Its translation is CASSVGTLPYNEQFF.

This clonotype was observed a few times. The J gene is TRBJ1-6, the V gene TRBV7-8, with D possibly being TRBD1 (5 bases). Germline CDR1 reads SGHVS; CDR2 reads FQNEAQ. The CDR3 sequence is 16 residues long. V was trimmed by 7 bases and J by 1 base, leaving 14 bases between them. The chain's CDR3 is CASTPLGGSYNSPLHF. The CDR3 DNA reads as TGTGCCAGCACTCCCCTCGGGGGATCCTATAATTCACCCCTCCACTTT.

The genes are TRBV5-1 and TRBJ1-2, with D hard to call. This CDR3 spans 14 amino acids. V was shortened by 0 bases and J by 7 bases, with 13 bases between the two germline ends. Germline V gene lookup returns CDR1 SGHRS and CDR2 YFSETQ. Here the CDR3 DNA reads TGCGCCAGCAGCTTGGCGGACGGCGGACGTGGCTACACCTTC. It yields the protein CASSLADGGRGYTF.

V is TRBV10-2 and J is TRBJ1-2; D is undetermined. The CDR3 is 16 amino acids. Per germline, CDR1 WSHSY and CDR2 SAAADI. Between the trimmed V and J ends, which lost 4 bases and 8 bases, there was a span of 23 bases. CDR3 sequence (DNA): TGCGCCAGCAGTGGGCTGAGCGGCGCAGGAGGGATCGGCTACACCTTC. It codes for CASSGLSGAGGIGYTF.

The V call is TRBV20-1, the J call TRBJ2-7; 8 nucleotides match TRBD1. CDR1 and CDR2 (germline): DFQATT, SNEGSKA (reference sequence). The CDR3 is 12 amino acids. V trimming: 3 bases; J trimming: 4 bases; junction bases outside the gene matches: 2. CDR3 nucleotides: TGCAGTGCTAGTGACAGGGGTTACGAGCAGTACTTC. This sequence encodes CSASDRGYEQYF.

This sequence joins TRBV30 and TRBJ1-1; unclear D gene. The V end lost 0 bases, the J end lost 0 bases, and 20 bases lay between the germline ends. Germline assignment: CDR1 GTSNPN and CDR2 SVGIG (reference sequence). The CDR3 length is 18 residues. The CDR3 nucleotides are TGTGCCTGGAGTGTGGCCCGACGGGCAGTCTTGGTGAACACTGAAGCTTTCTTT. This translates into CAWSVARRAVLVNTEAFF.

The gene calls are TRBV6-2 or TRBV6-3 and TRBJ1-2; 7 bases are shared with TRBD1. This CDR3 comprises 13 residues. The germline V gene has CDR1 MNHEY and CDR2 SVGEGT. V was pared by 7 bases and J by 5 bases, with 7 bases of the junction left unmatched. CDR3 DNA sequence: TGTGCCAGCAAGTGGGGACAGCGGTATGGCTACACCTTC. It specifies CASKWGQRYGYTF.

In nucleotides, the CDR3 is TGTGCCTGCCGAGAGGGGCAAGAGACCCAGTACTTC. Amino acids: CACREGQETQYF. The chain has TRBV30 and TRBJ2-5; the D call may be TRBD1 or TRBD2 (5 bases each). Trimming left V 6 bases short and J 2 bases short, with 10 bases between. The CDR3 runs 12 residues. CDR1 and CDR2 from the germline V gene are GTSNPN and SVGIG (reference sequence).

In this sample, this clonotype turned up a few times. V is TRBV2 and J is TRBJ2-7; D is undetermined. Germline CDR1 is SNHLY and CDR2 is FYNNEI. The CDR3 is made up of 12 amino acids. Trimming shortened V by 0 bases and J by 5 bases, and 5 bases separated the two germline ends. The CDR3 loop reads CASSEARDEQYF. The CDR3 DNA sequence: TGTGCCAGCAGTGAAGCACGAGACGAGCAGTACTTC.

This clonotype was observed at least ten times. This sequence joins TRBV5-1 and TRBJ2-3; D unresolved. There are 12 residues in the CDR3. Germline CDR1 is SGHRS and CDR2 is YFSETQ. V dropped 1 base and J dropped 5 bases, with 5 bases sitting between them. The CDR3 DNA reads as TGCGCCAGCAGCTTGCTCGGAGATACGCAGTATTTT. Amino acid sequence: CASSLLGDTQYF.

V and J are TRBV19 and TRBJ1-1; weak D call: TRBD1 (5 bases). V dropped 5 bases and J dropped 5 bases, with 9 bases sitting between them. Germline V gives CDR1 LNHDA, CDR2 SQIVND (reference sequence). The CDR3 is made up of 12 amino acids. Written as DNA, the CDR3 is TGTGCCAGTAGTCGCAGGGTTACTGAAGCTTTCTTT. As protein: CASSRRVTEAFF.

In nucleotides, the CDR3 is TGCGCCAGCAGCCTCCACGGGCAGGACAGATCCTACGAGCAGTACTTC. As protein: CASSLHGQDRSYEQYF. This rearrangement joins TRBV4-3 to TRBJ2-7, with TRBD1 as a possible D gene (6 bases). The germline V gene has CDR1 LGHNA and CDR2 YSLEER. The CDR3 totals 16 residues. Trimming took 4 bases from V and 1 from J, leaving 17 bases between them.

The gene calls are TRBV25-1 and TRBJ2-7, with 10 bases fitting TRBD1. Germline CDR1 and CDR2: MGHDK and SYGVNS. After removal of 3 bases from V and 5 bases from J, the junction contained 7 bases not matched to a gene. This CDR3 has 15 residues. CDR3 bases: TGTGCCAGCAGTGACCCAGGGACAGGGGAACACGAGCAGTACTTC. As protein: CASSDPGTGEHEQYF.